This T cell receptor (beta chain) was profiled in a study of blood T cell repertoires in COVID-19. For the study at large: The origin of the acute and convalescent COVID-19 samples was the United States, Italy and Spain. In each case, the material was cDNA or gDNA derived from T cells, B-cell-depleted T cells, or PBMCs.

In the study's own analysis: Reference gene primer amplification gave estimated nucleated cell counts. The protocol was immunoSEQ multiplex PCR, while the TCRdb copy is restricted to in-frame clones and leaves out a portion. Clone size and V and J calls were adopted from that table, with D and trimming inferred from the DNA. The profile shows about 150,000 clones, approximately 90% of them singletons. The source of this sequence is a woman between 35 and 50 years old with acute or convalescent COVID-19. Sequenced sample: peripheral blood.

In DNA form, the CDR3 reads TGTGCCAGCAGCGGGCTAGCGGACCTCACCTACGAGCAGTACTTC. Protein sequence: CASSGLADLTYEQYF. The chain has TRBV9 and TRBJ2-7; 7 bases align to TRBD2. The germline CDR1 and CDR2 sequences are SGDLS and YYNGEE. CDR3 size: 15 residues. Trimming removed 3 bases from V and 2 bases from J; junction bases left unmatched: 8.